These 17 T cell receptor beta chains came from one sample sequenced in a study of graft-versus-host responses after intestinal transplantation (dated by TCRdb to about 2021). Library method: the immunoSEQ multiplex PCR assay. TCRdb carries this immuneACCESS record with in-frame sequences only. Its versions omit some clonotypes, under half of them owing to an unresolved V gene in the studies checked, with the rest unexplained. In this sample the table shows approximately 130,000 clones, approximately 90% of which occur a single time. The ten largest clonotypes hold around 0.16% of the sample. According to the study, the label for this sample's time point signals: cells obtained before transplantation from donor or recipient. Their specific antigens are unknown. Sequenced material: unstimulated CD4+ T cells sorted from spleen or lymph node cells, taken before intestinal transplant. Source of these receptors: a human donor who received an intestinal transplant.

This rearrangement joins TRBV18 to TRBJ2-3; 12 bases are shared with TRBD2. V dropped 3 bases and J dropped 0; count of bases not matched to a gene: 4. The CDR3 has 17 residues. CDR1 and CDR2 from the germline V gene are KGHSH and LQKENI. The CDR3 DNA is TGTGCCAGCTCACCGCCCGGACTAGCGGGGAGCACAGATACGCAGTATTTT. Translating gives CASSPPGLAGSTDTQYF.

The chain uses TRBV6-1 and TRBJ1-2; TRBD1 might be the D (6 bases). From germline, CDR1 is MNHNS and CDR2 SASEGT. The CDR3 is made up of 15 amino acids. Trimming took 3 bases from V and 8 from J, leaving 19 bases between them. The CDR3 loop reads CASSDLNRGALGYTF. CDR3 in DNA: TGTGCCAGCAGTGATTTAAATAGGGGGGCATTAGGCTACACCTTC.

The chain employs TRBV18 and TRBJ1-5; weak D call: TRBD1 (5 bases). Germline CDR1 KGHSH, CDR2 LQKENI. The V end was cut by 0 bases, the J end by 4 bases, with 16 bases between. The CDR3 covers 17 residues. Here the CDR3 DNA reads TGTGCCAGCTCACCACCCGGGGCCGCAGGTGGGAATCAGCCCCAGCATTTT. Its protein is CASSPPGAAGGNQPQHF. The full variable domain, with the rest looked up from reference TRBV18 and TRBJ1-5, is NAGVMQNPRHLVRRRGQEARLRCSPMKGHSHVYWYRQLPEEGLKFMVYLQKENIIDESGMPKERFSAEFPKEGPSILRIQQVVRGDSAAYFCASSPPGAAGGNQPQHFGDGTRLSIL.

This clone showed up just once. The CDR3 DNA is TGCGCCAGCAGCCCTGGCACTAAGGTCCCGGTCGAGACCCAGTACTTC. Translating it yields CASSPGTKVPVETQYF. The V call is TRBV5-1, the J call TRBJ2-5; D is ambiguous. This CDR3 comprises 16 residues. The V gene's germline CDR1 is SGHRS and CDR2 YFSETQ. The V and J ends lost 4 bases and 5 bases respectively, with 21 bases between them.

In its sample, this clone was seen a few times. The V call is TRBV19, the J call TRBJ2-3, with D perhaps given as TRBD1 or TRBD2 (5 bases each). Trimming pared 3 bases from V and 4 bases from J, leaving 8 bases between. The CDR3 covers 13 residues. Germline lookup yields CDR1 LNHDA and CDR2 SQIVND (reference sequence). CDR3 sequence: CASSIGDPDTQYF. Here the CDR3 DNA reads TGTGCCAGTAGTATCGGGGACCCAGATACGCAGTATTTT.

J is TRBJ1-5 and V is TRBV18; D perhaps matches TRBD1 (5 bases). Trimming pared 5 bases from V and 4 bases from J, leaving 12 bases between. Germline V gene sequence: CDR1 KGHSH, CDR2 LQKENI. The CDR3 is 14 amino acids. The CDR3 bases are TGTGCCAGCTCAGCGACAGTCGGGAATCAGCCCCAGCATTTT. Translation gives CASSATVGNQPQHF.

This clone was detected only once. The CDR3: CSALGGAIGTYEQYF. The CDR3 DNA sequence: TGCAGCGCCCTCGGGGGGGCCATAGGGACCTACGAGCAGTACTTC. This sequence joins TRBV29-1 and TRBJ2-7, with 8 bases aligning to TRBD2. CDR3 length equals 15 residues. Germline values: CDR1 SQVTM, CDR2 ANQGSEA. With V trimmed by 7 bases and J by 2 bases, 13 bases remained unmatched.

The V and J genes are TRBV15 and TRBJ2-7; D gene uncertain. Germline V gene sequence: CDR1 LNHNV, CDR2 YYDKDF (reference sequence). The CDR3 is 11 residues long. The germline V and J ends were trimmed by 8 bases and 3 bases, with 8 bases remaining between them. The CDR3 reads CATGTYYEQYF. The DNA for the CDR3 is TGTGCCACCGGTACTTACTACGAGCAGTACTTC.

For this clone: The sample carries other DNA sequences with the same CDR3. V and J are TRBV6-6 and TRBJ2-3, with D maybe TRBD2 (6 bases). V was pared by 6 bases and J by 5 bases, with 9 bases between. The CDR3 is made up of 12 amino acids. From germline, CDR1 is MNHNY and CDR2 SVGAGI (reference sequence). CDR3 protein: CASSPGVDTQYF. CDR3 sequence (DNA): TGTGCCAGCAGCCCGGGGGTAGATACGCAGTATTTT.

The chain links TRBV7-9 to TRBJ1-2; D is undetermined. CDR3 size: 14 residues. V lost 1 base and J lost 2, with 8 bases in between. CDR1 is SEHNR, CDR2 FQNEAQ, per germline (reference sequence). The CDR3 bases are TGTGCCAGCAGCTTAGAGGGAACCAACTATGGCTACACCTTC. Translated: CASSLEGTNYGYTF.

On this clone: A read error is likely, as this CDR3 ends without the conserved phenylalanine or tryptophan. The V gene is TRBV5-4, the J gene TRBJ1-2; no definite D call. Trimming shortened V by 4 bases and J by 1 base, and 11 bases separated the two germline ends. This CDR3 comprises 14 residues. CDR1 and CDR2 (germline): SGHNT, YYREEE (reference sequence). The CDR3 protein is CASSPLPSNYGYTL. The CDR3 coding sequence is TGTGCCAGCAGCCCTCTCCCAAGTAACTATGGCTACACCCTC.

J is TRBJ2-7 and V is TRBV21-1; the table's D call TRBD1 went unverified against the DNA. TRBV21-1 is annotated as a pseudogene. This CDR3 has 16 residues. Here the CDR3 reads CASSAGDRTWTNEQYF. In nucleotides, the CDR3 is TGTGCCAGCAGCGCAGGGGACAGGACGTGGACCAACGAGCAGTACTTC.

CDR3 sequence (DNA): TGTGCCAGCAGCTTAGAGGTAGCGGGGACCTACGAGCAGTACTTC. Translated: CASSLEVAGTYEQYF. The chain recombines TRBV7-2 with TRBJ2-7; 8 bases match TRBD2. CDR1 SGHTA and CDR2 FQGNSA come from the germline V gene. J was trimmed by 2 bases and V by 1 base; bases with no gene match: 4. This CDR3 has 15 residues.

V gene TRBV4-2 combines with J gene TRBJ1-3; D is ambiguous. V was shortened by 0 bases and J by 0 bases, with 6 bases between the two germline ends. CDR1 and CDR2 (germline): LGHNA, YNFKEQ. The CDR3 is made up of 15 amino acids. CDR3 in amino acids: CASSQDQNSGNTIYF. In DNA form, the CDR3 reads TGTGCCAGCAGCCAAGATCAGAACTCTGGAAACACCATATATTTT.

The rearrangement joins TRBV2 to TRBJ1-6; 8 positions match TRBD1. The CDR3 is 13 residues long. CDR1 and CDR2 from the germline V gene are SNHLY and FYNNEI. V shed 9 bases and J 8 bases; nucleotides not matched to a gene: 6. Here the CDR3 reads CASTDRGDSPLHF. As DNA, the CDR3 is TGTGCCAGTACAGACAGGGGTGATTCACCCCTCCACTTT. Full variable domain (remainder filled in from reference TRBV2 and TRBJ1-6): EPEVTQTPSHQVTQMGQEVILRCVPISNHLYFYWYRQILGQKVEFLVSFYNNEISEKSEIFDDQFSVERPDGSNFTLKIRSTKLEDSAMYFCASTDRGDSPLHFGNGTRLTVT.

The sample holds one count of this clone. This chain joins TRBV11-2 and TRBJ2-7, with 8 bases aligning to TRBD1. J gave up 7 bases and V 1 base, and 9 bases lay outside the gene matches. The length of the CDR3 is 15 residues. Germline CDR1 SGHAT, CDR2 FQNNGV. The CDR3 DNA is TGTGCCAGCAGCTTAGTAGGACAGGGAAGATGGGAGCAGTACTTC. This gives the protein CASSLVGQGRWEQYF. The entire variable domain, with the rest obtained from reference TRBV11-2 and TRBJ2-7, is as follows: EAGVAQSPRYKIIEKRQSVAFWCNPISGHATLYWYQQILGQGPKLLIQFQNNGVVDDSQLPKDRFSAERLKGVDSTLKIQPAKLEDSAVYLCASSLVGQGRWEQYFGPGTRLTVT.

The rearrangement links TRBV27 to TRBJ2-1, with 10 bases that match TRBD2. The CDR3 is 15 residues long. In germline, CDR1 is MNHEY, CDR2 SMNVEV (reference sequence). After removal of 8 bases from V and 4 bases from J, the junction contained 8 bases not matched to a gene. The CDR3 DNA is TGTGCCAGCGGGACCAGCGGGGGGGGTTACAATGAGCAGTTCTTC. Its protein product is CASGTSGGGYNEQFF.